Each of the 14 T cell receptor beta chains below was sequenced from the same sample in a study of vaccination effects on CD4 cells after COVID-19. Antigen specificity for these receptors is unknown. Data came from immunoSEQ multiplex PCR; TCRdb stores just in-frame clones and leaves some out. The table lists some 15,000 clones, around 81% of them singletons. After expansion with viral peptide pools in the ViraFEST assay, antigen-specific CD4+ T cells were sequenced. The culture ran for 10 days before CD4+ T cells were isolated. The person was diagnosed with PCR-confirmed SARS-CoV-2 infection between March and December 2020. Participants were given two doses of BNT162b2 or mRNA-1273 vaccine. The sequenced sample was CD4+ T cells from PBMCs cultured with SARS-CoV-2 spike peptides, obtained after COVID-19 vaccination. These receptors all stem from a human donor who had a prior SARS-CoV-2 infection.

This chain links TRBV7-3 with TRBJ2-1, with 7 bases matching TRBD1. The V segment lost 6 bases and the J segment 0 bases; nucleotides outside the gene matches: 2. The germline CDR1 and CDR2 sequences are SGHTA and FQGTGA. The length of the CDR3 is 14 residues. The CDR3 coding sequence is TGTGCCAGCAGGCCAGGGGGCTCCTACAATGAGCAGTTCTTC. The encoded protein is CASRPGGSYNEQFF.

The gene calls are TRBV20-1 and TRBJ2-4, with 7 bases fitting TRBD2. The CDR3 is 11 amino acids. Germline assignment: CDR1 DFQATT and CDR2 SNEGSKA (reference sequence). J lost 15 bases, V lost 0 bases, and 5 bases had no gene match. This CDR3 is CSARDRRTRYF. Here the CDR3 DNA reads TGCAGTGCTAGAGATAGGAGGACTAGGTACTTC.

This clone came up once. The chain links TRBV7-2 to TRBJ1-3, with D perhaps TRBD1 (6 bases). Trimming removed 1 base from V and 2 bases from J, with 6 bases in between. Germline V gene sequence: CDR1 SGHTA, CDR2 FQGNSA. This CDR3 comprises 14 residues. CDR3 DNA: TGTGCCAGCAGCTTAGGGACAGCTGGAAACACCATATATTTT. This codes for CASSLGTAGNTIYF.

This clone was recorded a few times. The rearrangement uses TRBV18 and TRBJ2-5, with D possibly TRBD2 on 6 matching bases. The CDR3 is 15 residues long. Germline V gives CDR1 KGHSH, CDR2 LQKENI. The germline V and J ends were trimmed by 2 bases and 3 bases, with 13 bases remaining between them. The CDR3 sequence is CASSPFSGGKETQYF. CDR3 DNA sequence: TGTGCCAGCTCACCATTCTCCGGCGGGAAAGAGACCCAGTACTTC.

The chain carries TRBV5-4 and TRBJ2-6; weak D call: TRBD1 (6 bases). Trimming removed 4 bases from V and 2 bases from J, with 13 bases in between. CDR3 length: 16 residues. Germline V gene lookup returns CDR1 SGHNT and CDR2 YYREEE (reference sequence). CDR3 nucleotides: TGTGCCAGCAGCACGAGCAGGGGAGCTGGGGCCAACGTCCTGACTTTC. Its protein product is CASSTSRGAGANVLTF.

The chain carries TRBV12-5 and TRBJ2-3, with 11 bases aligning to TRBD2. CDR3 length: 13 amino acids. V lost 7 bases and J lost 6; bases outside the gene matches: 3. Germline V gene sequence: CDR1 LGHNT, CDR2 FRNRAP. CDR3 amino acids: CASVLAGGDTQYF. The CDR3 region has the DNA TGTGCTAGTGTCCTAGCGGGGGGTGATACGCAGTATTTT.

This rearrangement joins TRBV6-5 to TRBJ2-7; 10 positions agree with TRBD1. This CDR3 spans 15 amino acids. The V gene's germline CDR1 is MNHEY and CDR2 SVGAGI. With V trimmed by 7 bases and J by 3 bases, 9 bases remained unmatched. The CDR3 DNA sequence: TGTGCCAGCACCTACTCGACAGGGGGCGTCTACGAGCAGTACTTC. The encoded protein is CASTYSTGGVYEQYF.

The chain combines TRBV4-1 with TRBJ2-3; 10 bases are a match to TRBD2. The trim removed 0 bases at V and 8 bases at J, leaving 11 bases unmatched. The CDR3 runs 17 residues. Per the germline V gene, CDR1 is MGHRA and CDR2 is YSYEKL. The DNA for the CDR3 is TGCGCCAGCAGCCAAGAAGCCACTAGCGGGGCCAAGGGTACGCAGTATTTT. This translates into CASSQEATSGAKGTQYF.

J is TRBJ1-2 and V is TRBV18, with D hard to call. The CDR3 consists of 12 residues. V lost 4 bases, J lost 6 bases, and 9 bases lay in between. The germline V gene encodes CDR1 KGHSH and CDR2 LQKENI. CDR3 nucleotide sequence: TGTGCCAGCTCACAGCTGACGCATGGCTACACCTTC. Protein: CASSQLTHGYTF.

This sequence joins TRBV12-3 or TRBV12-4 and TRBJ2-3; no clear D. There are 13 residues in the CDR3. V lost 3 bases, J lost 6 bases, and 10 bases lay in between. CDR3 in amino acids: CASSFSPGDTQYF. CDR3 sequence (DNA): TGTGCCAGCAGTTTTAGCCCAGGTGATACGCAGTATTTT.

V gene TRBV9 combines with J gene TRBJ2-3; a weak D match, TRBD2 (6 bases). Germline CDR1 is SGDLS and CDR2 is YYNGEE. The CDR3 is 12 amino acids. Trimming removed 3 bases from V and 4 bases from J, with 6 bases in between. The chain's CDR3 is CASSGGADTQYF. In DNA, the CDR3 is TGTGCCAGCAGCGGGGGGGCAGATACGCAGTATTTT.

V and J are TRBV2 and TRBJ2-1; 9 positions agree with TRBD2. Germline assignment: CDR1 SNHLY and CDR2 FYNNEI. The V and J ends lost 6 bases and 10 bases, in that order; junction bases with no gene match: 13. The length of the CDR3 is 15 residues. The CDR3 sequence is CASSPQAGGAKEQFF. CDR3 sequence (DNA): TGTGCCAGCAGCCCCCAAGCGGGGGGTGCTAAGGAGCAGTTCTTC.

The chain links TRBV3-1 (or the pseudogene TRBV3-2) to TRBJ1-4, with unresolved D. CDR1 is LGHDT and CDR2 is YNNKEL in the germline V gene (reference sequence). Trimming left V 7 bases short and J 0 bases short, with 9 bases between. This CDR3 contains 14 residues. CDR3 nucleotide sequence: TGTGCCAGCACTAGGATTGCAACTAATGAAAAACTGTTTTTT. Amino acid sequence: CASTRIATNEKLFF.

The chain couples TRBV30 to TRBJ2-7; D is perhaps TRBD1 or TRBD2 (6 bases each). The V and J ends lost 0 bases and 7 bases respectively, with 13 bases between them. The CDR3 runs 13 residues. Germline V gene data show CDR1 as GTSNPN and CDR2 as SVGIG (reference sequence). CDR3 in amino acids: CAWSVGQGREQYF. CDR3 nucleotides: TGTGCCTGGAGTGTGGGGCAGGGGAGGGAGCAGTACTTC. The full variable domain, completed using reference TRBV30 and TRBJ2-7, is SQTIHQWPATLVQPVGSPLSLECTVEGTSNPNLYWYRQAAGRGLQLLFYSVGIGQISSEVPQNLSASRPQDRQFILSSKKLLLSDSGFYLCAWSVGQGREQYFGPGTRLTVT.